Given below is one T cell receptor beta chain in context. Its antigen is not known. Alongside blood RNA obtained from unsorted whole blood, germline DNA was also extracted. Researchers generated TCR beta cDNA from approximately 0.55 ug of total RNA, relying on a constant-region primer. ARM-PCR was slightly modified, and three nested multiplex PCR rounds with it gave rise to the TCR beta libraries. TCRdb itself ran the multiplex PCR reads through MiXCR, one entry per CDR3 protein. This table holds 300,000 to 400,000 distinct CDR3 sequences, roughly 61% found once. The sample comes from a study of tumor-infiltrating lymphocytes in primary liver carcinoma. Overall study findings and caveats: Because the samples were bulk unsorted, the study did not compare CD4+ and CD8+ repertoires.

The sample taken for sequencing was peripheral blood. The TCR sequence derives from a man aged 35-49 years with primary liver carcinoma and hepatitis B virus infection.

CDR3: CASSLDGLSMRYTF. The DNA for the CDR3 is TGTGCCAGCAGCTTGGATGGGCTTTCTATGCGGTACACCTTC. The V gene is TRBV5-6, the J gene TRBJ1-2; D is unresolved. Per the germline V gene, CDR1 is SGHDT and CDR2 is YYEEEE. The V end lost 0 bases, the J end lost 11 bases, and 17 bases lay between the germline ends. The CDR3 sequence is 14 residues long.